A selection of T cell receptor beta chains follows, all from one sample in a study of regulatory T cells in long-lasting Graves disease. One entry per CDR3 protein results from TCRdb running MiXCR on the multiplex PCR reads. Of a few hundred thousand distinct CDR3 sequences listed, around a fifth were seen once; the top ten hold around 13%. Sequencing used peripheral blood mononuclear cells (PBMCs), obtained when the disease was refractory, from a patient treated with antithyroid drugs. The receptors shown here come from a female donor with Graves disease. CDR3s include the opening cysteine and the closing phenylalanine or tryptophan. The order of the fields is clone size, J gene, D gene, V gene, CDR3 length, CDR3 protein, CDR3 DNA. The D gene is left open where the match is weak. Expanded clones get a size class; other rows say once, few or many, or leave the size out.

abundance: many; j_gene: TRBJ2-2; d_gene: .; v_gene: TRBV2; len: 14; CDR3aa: CASTPDSFTGELFF; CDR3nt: TGTGCCAGCACTCCGGACAGCTTCACCGGGGAGCTGTTTTTT
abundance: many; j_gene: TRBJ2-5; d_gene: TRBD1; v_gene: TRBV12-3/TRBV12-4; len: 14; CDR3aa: CASSNRTGVETQYF; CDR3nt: TGTGCCAGCAGTAACCGGACAGGGGTGGAGACCCAGTACTTC
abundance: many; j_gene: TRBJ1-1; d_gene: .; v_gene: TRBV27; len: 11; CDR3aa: CASTGKTEAFF; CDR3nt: TGTGCCAGCACGGGCAAGACTGAAGCTTTCTTT
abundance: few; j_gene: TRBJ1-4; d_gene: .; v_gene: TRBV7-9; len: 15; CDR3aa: CASSLWGRPNEKLFF; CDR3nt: TGTGCCAGCAGCCTCTGGGGCCGACCTAATGAAAAACTGTTTTTT
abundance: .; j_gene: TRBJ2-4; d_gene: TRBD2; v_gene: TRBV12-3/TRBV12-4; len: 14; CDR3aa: CASTIAGGANIQYF; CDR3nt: TGTGCCAGCACCATAGCGGGGGGGGCAAACATTCAGTACTTC
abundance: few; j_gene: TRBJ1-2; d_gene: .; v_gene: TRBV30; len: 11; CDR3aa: CAWSWNYGYTF; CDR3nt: TGTGCCTGGAGTTGGAACTATGGCTACACCTTC
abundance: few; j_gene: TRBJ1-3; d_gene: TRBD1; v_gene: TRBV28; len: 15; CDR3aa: CASSIRDSSGNTIYF; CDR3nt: TGTGCCAGCAGTATCCGGGACAGCTCTGGAAACACCATATATTTT
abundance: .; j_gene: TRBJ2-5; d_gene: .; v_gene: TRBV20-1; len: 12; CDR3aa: CSATSGLETQYF; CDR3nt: TGCAGTGCTACTTCAGGTCTAGAGACCCAGTACTTC
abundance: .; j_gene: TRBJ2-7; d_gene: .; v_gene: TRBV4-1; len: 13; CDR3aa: CASSQVGPYEQYF; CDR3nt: TGCGCCAGCAGCCAAGTCGGGCCCTACGAGCAGTACTTC
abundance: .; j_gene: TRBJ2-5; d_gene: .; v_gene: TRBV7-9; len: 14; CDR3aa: CASSPGTPKETQYF; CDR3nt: TGTGCCAGCAGCCCCGGGACACCTAAAGAGACCCAGTACTTC
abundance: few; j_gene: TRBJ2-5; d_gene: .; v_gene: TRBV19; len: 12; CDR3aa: CASSNGLETQYF; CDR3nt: TGTGCCAGTAGTAATGGCCTAGAGACCCAGTACTTC
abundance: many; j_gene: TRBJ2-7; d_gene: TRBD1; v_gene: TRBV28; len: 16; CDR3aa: CASSQLGTGDPYEQYF; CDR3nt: TGTGCCAGCAGTCAACTGGGGACAGGGGACCCCTACGAGCAGTACTTC
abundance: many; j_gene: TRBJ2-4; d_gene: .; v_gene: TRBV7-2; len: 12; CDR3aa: CASSLGKNIQYF; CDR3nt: TGTGCCAGCAGCTTGGGGAAAAACATTCAGTACTTC
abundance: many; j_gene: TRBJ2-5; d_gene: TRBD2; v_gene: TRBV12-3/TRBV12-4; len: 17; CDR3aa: CASSPRLAGGPQETQYF; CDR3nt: TGTGCCAGCAGTCCCCGACTAGCGGGAGGCCCCCAAGAGACCCAGTACTTC
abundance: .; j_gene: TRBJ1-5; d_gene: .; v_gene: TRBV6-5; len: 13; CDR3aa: CASSYSMYQPQHF; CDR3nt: TGTGCCAGCAGTTACTCGATGTATCAGCCCCAGCATTTT
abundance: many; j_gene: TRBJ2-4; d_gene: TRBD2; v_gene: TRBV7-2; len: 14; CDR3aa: CASSAGLESAIQYF; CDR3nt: TGTGCCAGCAGCGCCGGACTAGAGTCCGCCATTCAGTACTTC
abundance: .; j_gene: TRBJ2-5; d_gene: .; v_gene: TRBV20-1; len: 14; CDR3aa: CSASARDGQETQYF; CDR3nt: TGCAGTGCTAGTGCCCGGGACGGCCAAGAGACCCAGTACTTC
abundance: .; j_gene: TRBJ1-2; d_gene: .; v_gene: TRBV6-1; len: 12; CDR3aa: CASSTVGQGYTF; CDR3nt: TGTGCCAGCAGTACTGTAGGGCAAGGCTACACCTTC
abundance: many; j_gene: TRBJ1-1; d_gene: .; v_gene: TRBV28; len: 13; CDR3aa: CASKPQGYTEAFF; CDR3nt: TGTGCCAGCAAACCACAGGGATACACTGAAGCTTTCTTT
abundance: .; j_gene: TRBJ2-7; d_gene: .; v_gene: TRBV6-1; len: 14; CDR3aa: CASSRGTAQDEQYF; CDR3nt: TGTGCCAGCAGCCGCGGGACCGCCCAGGACGAGCAGTACTTC
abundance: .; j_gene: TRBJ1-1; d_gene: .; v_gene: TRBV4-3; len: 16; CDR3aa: CASSQVHRDLNTEAFF; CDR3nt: TGCGCCAGCAGCCAAGTACACAGGGACCTGAACACTGAAGCTTTCTTT
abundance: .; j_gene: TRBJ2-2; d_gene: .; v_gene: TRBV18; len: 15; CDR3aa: CASSPLQPGGGELFF; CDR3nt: TGTGCCAGCTCACCACTGCAGCCAGGAGGTGGGGAGCTGTTTTTT
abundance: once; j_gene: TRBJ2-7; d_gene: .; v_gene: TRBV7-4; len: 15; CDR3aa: CASSPNYGLGYEQYF; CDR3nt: TGTGCCAGCAGCCCCAACTATGGCCTTGGCTACGAGCAGTACTTC
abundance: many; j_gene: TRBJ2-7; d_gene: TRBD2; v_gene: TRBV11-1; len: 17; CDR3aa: CASSLSRLAGLAGEQYF; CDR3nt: TGTGCCAGCAGCTTAAGTCGACTAGCGGGACTCGCTGGGGAGCAGTACTTC
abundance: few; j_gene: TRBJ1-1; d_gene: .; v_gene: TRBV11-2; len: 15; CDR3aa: CASSLAWDIGAEAFF; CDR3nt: TGTGCCAGCAGCTTAGCCTGGGACATCGGCGCTGAAGCTTTCTTT
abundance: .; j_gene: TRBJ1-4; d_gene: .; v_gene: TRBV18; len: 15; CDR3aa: CASSPPRETNEKLFF; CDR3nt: TGTGCCAGCTCACCACCCCGGGAGACAAATGAAAAACTGTTTTTT
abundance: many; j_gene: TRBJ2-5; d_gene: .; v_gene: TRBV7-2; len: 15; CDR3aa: CASSALGEENETQYF; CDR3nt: TGTGCCAGCAGCGCCCTCGGGGAGGAGAATGAGACCCAGTACTTC
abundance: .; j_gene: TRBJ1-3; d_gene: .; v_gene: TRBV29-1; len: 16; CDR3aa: CSVYWDDETDGNTIYF; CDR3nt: TGCAGCGTTTATTGGGATGATGAGACGGACGGAAACACCATATATTTT
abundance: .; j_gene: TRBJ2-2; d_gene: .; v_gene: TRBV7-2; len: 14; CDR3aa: CASSSWEDTGELFF; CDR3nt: TGTGCCAGCAGCTCATGGGAGGACACCGGGGAGCTGTTTTTT
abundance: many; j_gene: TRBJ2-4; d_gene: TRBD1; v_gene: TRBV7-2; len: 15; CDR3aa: CASSRNRDREGIQYF; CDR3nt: TGTGCCAGCAGCCGCAACCGGGACAGGGAGGGCATTCAGTACTTC
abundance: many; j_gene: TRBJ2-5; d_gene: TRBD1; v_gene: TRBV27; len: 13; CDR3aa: CASRPTGVWTQYF; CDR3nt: TGTGCCAGCAGGCCGACAGGGGTATGGACCCAGTACTTC
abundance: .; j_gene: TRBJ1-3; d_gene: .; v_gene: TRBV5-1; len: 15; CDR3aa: CASSLGTDSGNTIYF; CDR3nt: TGCGCCAGCAGCCTAGGGACCGACTCTGGAAACACCATATATTTT
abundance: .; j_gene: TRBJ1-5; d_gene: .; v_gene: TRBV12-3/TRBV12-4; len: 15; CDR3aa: CASSSQQSSNQPQHF; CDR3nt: TGTGCCAGCAGCTCACAGCAGAGTAGCAATCAGCCCCAGCATTTT
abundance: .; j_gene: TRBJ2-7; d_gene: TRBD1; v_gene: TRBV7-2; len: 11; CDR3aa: CASSQGAVEYF; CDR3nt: TGTGCCAGCAGCCAGGGGGCAGTGGAGTACTTC
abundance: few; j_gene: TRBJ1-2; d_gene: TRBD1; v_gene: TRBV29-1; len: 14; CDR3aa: CSVEVDRGEGGYTF; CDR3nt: TGCAGCGTTGAAGTTGACAGGGGAGAGGGTGGCTACACCTTC
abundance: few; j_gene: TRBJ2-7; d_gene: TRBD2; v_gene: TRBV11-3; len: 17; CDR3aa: CASSFGGGASGSHEQYF; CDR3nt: TGTGCCAGCAGCTTTGGCGGGGGGGCTAGCGGGAGCCACGAGCAGTACTTC
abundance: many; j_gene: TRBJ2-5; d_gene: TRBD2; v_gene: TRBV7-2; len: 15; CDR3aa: CASSASSGGFETQYF; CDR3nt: TGTGCCAGCAGCGCTTCTAGCGGGGGTTTTGAGACCCAGTACTTC
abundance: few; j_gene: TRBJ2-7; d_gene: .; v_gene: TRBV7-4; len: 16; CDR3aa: CASSSPGHSKVNEQYF; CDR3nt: TGTGCCAGCAGCTCCCCCGGACACTCGAAAGTCAACGAGCAGTACTTC
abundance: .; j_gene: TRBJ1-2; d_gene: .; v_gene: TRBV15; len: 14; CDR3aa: CATSRDSTGSGYTF; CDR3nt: TGTGCCACCAGCAGAGATTCGACAGGTAGTGGCTACACCTTC
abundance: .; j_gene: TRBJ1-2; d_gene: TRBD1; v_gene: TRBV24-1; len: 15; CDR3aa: CATSPKGQGAGGYTF; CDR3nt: TGTGCCACCAGTCCAAAGGGACAGGGGGCAGGGGGCTACACCTTC
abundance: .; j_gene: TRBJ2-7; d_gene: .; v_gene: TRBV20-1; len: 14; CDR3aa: CSASGQGSSYEQYF; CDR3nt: TGCAGTGCTAGTGGCCAGGGGTCTTCCTACGAGCAGTACTTC
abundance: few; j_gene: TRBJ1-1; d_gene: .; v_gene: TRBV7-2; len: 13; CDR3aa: CASSLQRGTEAFF; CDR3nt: TGTGCCAGCAGCTTACAGAGGGGCACTGAAGCTTTCTTT
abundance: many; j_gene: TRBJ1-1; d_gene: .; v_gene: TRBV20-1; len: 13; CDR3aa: CSAGGIGNTEAFF; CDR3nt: TGCAGTGCCGGGGGTATAGGGAACACTGAAGCTTTCTTT
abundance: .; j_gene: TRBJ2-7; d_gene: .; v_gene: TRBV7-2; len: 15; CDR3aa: CASSSYRDTYYEQYF; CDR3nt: TGTGCCAGCAGCTCCTACCGGGACACGTACTACGAGCAGTACTTC